The 16 T cell receptor beta chains given below trace back to one sample, sequenced in a study of vaccination and CD4 T cells after COVID-19. No antigen has been assigned to these receptors. The assay that was used to sequence DNA from cultured CD4+ T cells was the Oncomine TCR Beta short-read assay. TCRdb re-called the PCR reads through MiXCR, storing one row per CDR3 protein. The profile shows tens of thousands of distinct CDR3 sequences, around 60% of them singletons. Treatment meaning: approximately nine-day PBMC culture with coronavirus spike peptide pools or control peptides (ViraFEST assay). The sequencing used CD4+ T cells from blood, cultured in vitro, collected after SARS-CoV-2 vaccination. All receptors come from a human donor who received a COVID-19 vaccine.

This clonotype was observed a few times. J is TRBJ2-4 and V is TRBV5-4; D might be TRBD2 (6 bases). Trimming took 3 bases from V and 5 from J, leaving 12 bases between them. This CDR3 has 14 residues. Germline CDR1 is SGHNT and CDR2 is YYREEE (reference sequence). For the CDR3, the DNA is TGTGCCAGCAGCTCGGCCGGCGGGGAAAACATTCAGTACTTC. It codes for CASSSAGGENIQYF.

This clonotype was seen just once. The rearrangement uses TRBV7-8 and TRBJ1-1; tentatively, D is TRBD1 (5 bases). The germline gives CDR1 SGHVS, CDR2 FQNEAQ. Trimming removed 2 bases at V and 3 bases at J, with 13 bases between. This CDR3 is 15 amino acids long. The CDR3 region has the DNA TGTGCCAGCAGCTTACCGAGGGGTATGTACACTGAAGCTTTCTTT. Translating gives CASSLPRGMYTEAFF. Variable domain in full (rest from reference TRBV7-8 and TRBJ1-1): GAGVSQSPRYKVAKRGQDVALRCDPISGHVSLFWYQQALGQGPEFLTYFQNEAQLDKSGLPSDRFFAERPEGSVSTLKIQRTQQEDSAVYLCASSLPRGMYTEAFFGQGTRLTVV.

The chain links TRBV7-9 to TRBJ2-3; 9 bases map to TRBD2. This CDR3 region has 16 residues. In germline, CDR1 is SEHNR, CDR2 FQNEAQ (reference sequence). The trim removed 5 bases at V and 0 bases at J, leaving 6 bases unmatched. CDR3 nucleotides: TGTGCCAGCAGCAAGCTCACTAGCGGGAGCACAGATACGCAGTATTTT. This sequence encodes CASSKLTSGSTDTQYF. The complete variable domain, with remaining parts taken from reference TRBV7-9 and TRBJ2-3, reads DTGVSQNPRHKITKRGQNVTFRCDPISEHNRLYWYRQTLGQGPEFLTYFQNEAQLEKSRLLSDRFSAERPKGSFSTLEIQRTEQGDSAMYLCASSKLTSGSTDTQYFGPGTRLTVL.

CDR3 coding DNA: TGTGCCAGCAGTAGGACGGTCTATGGCTACACCTTC. Its protein product is CASSRTVYGYTF. The chain uses TRBV12-3 or TRBV12-4 and TRBJ1-2; D call uncertain. Trimming pared 5 bases from V and 4 bases from J, leaving 8 bases between. The CDR3 spans 12 residues.

This chain joins TRBV6-5 and TRBJ1-2; TRBD1 matches at 9 bases. Germline loops: CDR1 MNHEY, CDR2 SVGAGI. The CDR3 length is 16 residues. V dropped 2 bases and J dropped 3; count of bases not matched to a gene: 7. The CDR3 coding sequence is TGTGCCAGCAGTTACCACAGGGGGCGGAGGGACTATGGCTACACCTTC. Amino acid sequence: CASSYHRGRRDYGYTF.

This chain links TRBV7-2 with TRBJ2-5, with 14 bases identical to TRBD2. V was clipped by 5 bases and J by 5 bases; unmatched bases: 4. CDR3 length: 15 residues. CDR1 and CDR2 (germline): SGHTA, FQGNSA. DNA of the CDR3: TGTGCCAGCAGCCTGACTAGCGGGGGGGCGGAGACCCAGTACTTC. Translating gives CASSLTSGGAETQYF.

The chain is built from TRBV5-6 and TRBJ1-1, with 11 bases matching TRBD1. CDR3 size: 17 residues. J gave up 10 bases and V 0 bases, and 14 bases lay outside the gene matches. CDR1 is SGHDT, CDR2 YYEEEE, per germline. The CDR3 sequence: CASSLAGGQGGNSGAFF. CDR3 nucleotide sequence: TGTGCCAGCAGCTTGGCCGGGGGACAGGGGGGCAACAGTGGAGCTTTCTTT.

This clonotype was detected only once. V usage is TRBV2 and J usage is TRBJ2-3, with unresolved D. Trimming took off 8 bases at V and 7 bases at J, with 10 bases between the two ends. Germline assignment: CDR1 SNHLY and CDR2 FYNNEI. The CDR3 has 11 residues. CDR3: CASGVRHTQYF. The CDR3 coding sequence is TGTGCCAGCGGAGTAAGGCATACGCAGTATTTT.

V gene TRBV20-1 combines with J gene TRBJ2-5; 7 bases agree with TRBD1. Germline CDR1 is DFQATT and CDR2 is SNEGSKA (reference sequence). The CDR3 is 19 amino acids. V gave up 6 bases and J gave up 2 bases; unmatched junction bases: 24. CDR3 nucleotides: TGCAGTGCCCGAAAGACACAGGGGAAAAAAGCTAGCCCACAAGAGACCCAGTACTTC. Its translation is CSARKTQGKKASPQETQYF.

The V and J genes are TRBV5-1 and TRBJ2-1; 11 bases agree with TRBD1. Germline loops: CDR1 SGHRS, CDR2 YFSETQ. Trimming removed 3 bases from V and 7 bases from J; junction bases left unmatched: 9. CDR3 length equals 16 residues. Written as DNA, the CDR3 is TGCGCCAGCAGCTGGGGGCCGGGACAGGGGGGGAATGAGCAGTTCTTC. It specifies CASSWGPGQGGNEQFF.

This chain uses TRBV4-1 with TRBJ2-2; D possibly matches TRBD1 or TRBD2 (5 bases each). Trimming shortened V by 1 base and J by 2 bases, and 11 bases separated the two germline ends. There are 16 residues in the CDR3. CDR1 is MGHRA, CDR2 YSYEKL, per germline. The DNA of the CDR3 is TGCGCCAGCAGCCAAGGTGGGACCAAAAACACCGGGGAGCTGTTTTTT. Translation gives CASSQGGTKNTGELFF.

This clonotype showed up just a few times. J is TRBJ1-6 and V is TRBV27, with 7 bases lining up with TRBD1. V trimming: 5 bases; J trimming: 9 bases; junction bases outside the gene matches: 19. There are 18 residues in the CDR3. Germline V gene lookup returns CDR1 MNHEY and CDR2 SMNVEV (reference sequence). CDR3 sequence: CASSEARTGSFRGSPLHF. CDR3 nucleotides: TGTGCCAGCAGTGAAGCAAGGACAGGTAGTTTTAGGGGTTCACCCCTCCACTTT.

The chain combines TRBV12-3 or TRBV12-4 with TRBJ1-2, with D possibly matching TRBD1 (5 bases). V was pared by 6 bases and J by 8 bases, with 19 bases between. The length of the CDR3 is 14 residues. The chain's CDR3 is CASSDPTGGGGYTF. As DNA, the CDR3 is TGTGCCAGCAGCGATCCGACTGGGGGTGGAGGCTACACCTTC.

This chain connects TRBV5-4 to TRBJ1-2; 7 nucleotides match TRBD1. The V and J ends lost 4 bases and 4 bases, in that order; junction bases with no gene match: 7. CDR3 size: 14 residues. Germline CDR1 reads SGHNT; CDR2 reads YYREEE (reference sequence). The CDR3 region is CASSPWTGGYGYTF. Here the CDR3 DNA reads TGTGCCAGCAGCCCCTGGACAGGCGGCTATGGCTACACCTTC.

This clonotype was recorded a few times. The V and J genes are TRBV21-1 and TRBJ1-5. TRBV21-1 is a documented pseudogene. The CDR3 sequence is 13 residues long. In nucleotides, the CDR3 is TGTGCCAGCAGCAAAGGTTCGAATCAGCCCCAGCATTTT. As protein: CASSKGSNQPQHF.

This clonotype occurred once. This sequence joins TRBV25-1 and TRBJ1-1; no definite D call. The V gene lost 2 bases and the J gene lost 1 base, with 8 bases spanning the gap. Germline CDR1 reads MGHDK; CDR2 reads SYGVNS. The CDR3 spans 14 residues. DNA for the CDR3: TGTGCCAGCAGTGAACCCACAAGGAACACTGAAGCTTTCTTT. Translation gives CASSEPTRNTEAFF.